A single sample is the source of the 20 T cell receptor beta chains below, sequenced in a study of CD8+ T cells in alopecia areata. Investigators isolated RNA and reverse transcribed it into cDNA to act as the sequencing template. Some clones are missing from TCRdb's copy, which holds only in-frame ones; the method was immunoSEQ multiplex PCR. In the table there are 170,000 or so clones, 59% of which are singletons. The source material was CD4+ T cells sorted from blood, sampled at week 0. These receptors came from a human donor with alopecia areata.

A single count supports this clone. The chain joins TRBV2 to TRBJ2-3, with no clear D. The CDR3 extends over 16 amino acids. In germline, CDR1 is SNHLY, CDR2 FYNNEI. Trimming left V 1 base short and J 0 bases short, with 11 bases between. CDR3 DNA: TGTGCCAGCAGTGAAGAGGTCTGGGTGAGCACAGATACGCAGTATTTT. Protein sequence: CASSEEVWVSTDTQYF.

The chain employs TRBV18 and TRBJ2-5; 9 bases are a match to TRBD2. Trimming removed 3 bases from V and 5 bases from J; junction bases left unmatched: 7. The germline V gene has CDR1 KGHSH and CDR2 LQKENI. The CDR3 is 15 amino acids. This CDR3 is CASSPPAGGMETQYF. The DNA of the CDR3 is TGTGCCAGCTCACCCCCTGCGGGGGGGATGGAGACCCAGTACTTC.

This clone showed up just a few times. The chain employs TRBV7-9 and TRBJ2-1, with TRBD1 matching 8 bases. The CDR3 runs to 15 residues. V lost 7 bases, J lost 8 bases, and 13 bases stayed unmatched. Germline V gene sequence: CDR1 SEHNR, CDR2 FQNEAQ (reference sequence). CDR3 protein: CASTKTGAKGDEQFF. The DNA of the CDR3 is TGTGCCAGCACTAAGACAGGGGCAAAAGGCGATGAGCAGTTCTTC.

The rearrangement links TRBV2 to TRBJ1-1; D uncertain. Germline assignment: CDR1 SNHLY and CDR2 FYNNEI. CDR3 length equals 12 residues. Trimming took 6 bases from V and 1 from J, leaving 6 bases between them. The CDR3 protein is CASRRGNTEAFF. The DNA of the CDR3 is TGTGCCAGCAGACGTGGGAACACTGAAGCTTTCTTT.

The rearrangement links TRBV10-1 to TRBJ1-5, with D perhaps matching TRBD1 (5 bases). CDR1 and CDR2 from the germline V gene are WNHNN and SYGVQD (reference sequence). V lost 4 bases, J lost 2 bases, and 12 bases lay in between. CDR3 size: 15 residues. This chain's CDR3 is CASSGREFGNQPQHF. The DNA of the CDR3 is TGCGCCAGCAGTGGCAGGGAATTCGGCAATCAGCCCCAGCATTTT.

This chain connects TRBV29-1 to TRBJ1-3; perhaps TRBD1 as D (5 bases). CDR1 and CDR2 (germline): SQVTM, ANQGSEA. Trimming left V 3 bases short and J 2 bases short, with 17 bases between. The CDR3 sequence is 16 residues long. The CDR3 reads CSVDGQGEVAGNTIYF. The CDR3 DNA reads TGCAGCGTTGATGGTCAGGGAGAAGTCGCTGGAAACACCATATATTTT.

This chain links TRBV5-6 with TRBJ2-3; 9 positions agree with TRBD2. After removal of 4 bases from V and 2 bases from J, the junction contained 8 bases not matched to a gene. CDR3 length: 16 residues. Germline CDR1 SGHDT, CDR2 YYEEEE. The CDR3 spells CASSPSTSGYTDTQYF. In nucleotides, the CDR3 is TGTGCCAGCAGCCCGTCGACTAGCGGATACACAGATACGCAGTATTTT.

The chain is built from TRBV7-9 and TRBJ1-2; D unclear. The V end was cut by 1 base, the J end by 5 bases, with 2 bases between. This CDR3 is 11 amino acids long. Germline-derived CDR1 and CDR2 are SEHNR and FQNEAQ (reference sequence). This CDR3 reads CASSLEYGYTF. In nucleotides, the CDR3 is TGTGCCAGCAGCTTAGAGTATGGCTACACCTTC. Combining the CDR3 with reference TRBV7-9 and TRBJ1-2 gives the whole variable domain DTGVSQNPRHKITKRGQNVTFRCDPISEHNRLYWYRQTLGQGPEFLTYFQNEAQLEKSRLLSDRFSAERPKGSFSTLEIQRTEQGDSAMYLCASSLEYGYTFGSGTRLTVV.

The gene calls are TRBV19 and TRBJ2-3; 8 positions match TRBD1. Trimming removed 7 bases from V and 4 bases from J; junction bases left unmatched: 4. The CDR3 length is 13 residues. Germline CDR1 and CDR2: LNHDA and SQIVND (reference sequence). CDR3 DNA: TGTGCCAGTATTGGCAGGGGGCCAGATACGCAGTATTTT. Translation gives CASIGRGPDTQYF.

Points on this clone: Other DNA sequences in this sample translate to the same CDR3. The V and J genes are TRBV29-1 and TRBJ2-3, with D uncertain. The CDR3 covers 11 residues. The V and J ends lost 4 bases and 1 base respectively, with 3 bases between them. Germline V gene sequence: CDR1 SQVTM, CDR2 ANQGSEA. CDR3 sequence: CSVAGTDTQYF. In DNA, the CDR3 is TGCAGCGTTGCGGGCACAGATACGCAGTATTTT.

The rearrangement uses TRBV9 and TRBJ1-2, with D possibly being TRBD1 (5 bases). This CDR3 spans 14 amino acids. With 0 bases removed from V and 4 bases from J, the gap between germline ends came to 10 bases. From germline, CDR1 is SGDLS and CDR2 YYNGEE. The CDR3 reads CASSVDAGSYGYTF. CDR3 sequence (DNA): TGTGCCAGCAGCGTAGACGCAGGGAGCTATGGCTACACCTTC.

This clone was counted only a few times. The chain has TRBV29-1 and TRBJ2-5; 13 bases match TRBD2. Germline-derived CDR1 and CDR2 are SQVTM and ANQGSEA. V gave up 3 bases and J gave up 6 bases; unmatched junction bases: 4. The length of the CDR3 is 14 residues. The CDR3 here is CSVDGTSGVKTQYF. CDR3 nucleotides: TGCAGCGTTGATGGGACTAGCGGGGTAAAGACCCAGTACTTC.

In this sample, this clone turned up once. The V and J genes are TRBV6-1 and TRBJ1-6; no firm D call. V lost 1 base and J 5 bases, leaving 9 bases between the germline ends. CDR3 length: 15 amino acids. In germline, CDR1 is MNHNS, CDR2 SASEGT. The chain's CDR3 is CASSEGGPNNSPLHF. CDR3 coding DNA: TGTGCCAGCAGTGAAGGCGGACCGAATAATTCACCCCTCCACTTT.

In its sample, this clone was seen once. The chain links TRBV29-1 to TRBJ1-1, with unresolved D. Trimming pared 6 bases from V and 0 bases from J, leaving 11 bases between. This CDR3 is built from 13 residues. Germline V CDR1 and CDR2: SQVTM, ANQGSEA. Here the CDR3 DNA reads TGCAGCGTCTTACGGAGGTTGAACACTGAAGCTTTCTTT. Protein product: CSVLRRLNTEAFF.

This clone was observed a single time. Other DNA sequences within the sample encode an identical CDR3. The V gene is TRBV30, the J gene TRBJ1-2, with a tentative D call TRBD1 (5 bases). Trimming left V 0 bases short and J 4 bases short, with 9 bases between. The CDR3 loop spans 13 amino acids. Germline assignment: CDR1 GTSNPN and CDR2 SVGIG (reference sequence). The CDR3 region has the DNA TGTGCCTGGAGTGTATCTAGGGGCTATGGCTACACCTTC. Encoded protein: CAWSVSRGYGYTF.

The V gene is TRBV29-1, the J gene TRBJ2-7, with D perhaps assigned TRBD1 or TRBD2 (6 bases each). V was trimmed by 4 bases and J by 2 bases, leaving 12 bases between them. Germline assignment: CDR1 SQVTM and CDR2 ANQGSEA. This CDR3 is built from 13 residues. CDR3 region: CSVVRGDPYEQYF. The CDR3 nucleotides read TGCAGCGTTGTTAGGGGGGATCCCTACGAGCAGTACTTC.

This chain uses TRBV30 with TRBJ1-5; TRBD1 matches at 10 bases. CDR3 length: 14 amino acids. After removal of 3 bases from V and 6 bases from J, the junction contained 5 bases not matched to a gene. Germline lookup yields CDR1 GTSNPN and CDR2 SVGIG (reference sequence). For the CDR3, the DNA is TGTGCCTGGAGGGACAGGGGGGATCGTCAGCCCCAGCATTTT. It is translated as CAWRDRGDRQPQHF.

This clone was detected only a few times. V usage is TRBV19 and J usage is TRBJ2-3; 7 bases line up with TRBD2. CDR1 and CDR2 from the germline V gene are LNHDA and SQIVND (reference sequence). CDR3 length: 16 residues. The V segment lost 5 bases and the J segment 1 base; nucleotides outside the gene matches: 9. CDR3 in DNA: TGTGCCAGTAGTGCCCTCGGGGCGGGGGGCACAGATACGCAGTATTTT. Its protein product is CASSALGAGGTDTQYF.

A single count supports this clone. J is TRBJ2-1 and V is TRBV4-1; the match to TRBD1 covers 7 bases. CDR3 length equals 16 residues. The germline gives CDR1 MGHRA, CDR2 YSYEKL. V was pared by 0 bases and J by 3 bases, with 5 bases of the junction left unmatched. This CDR3 reads CASSQDLGTVYNEQFF. The DNA for the CDR3 is TGCGCCAGCAGCCAAGATTTGGGGACAGTCTACAATGAGCAGTTCTTC.

The chain couples TRBV5-1 to TRBJ1-2; 9 nucleotides match TRBD1. Germline values: CDR1 SGHRS, CDR2 YFSETQ. CDR3 size: 16 residues. The V segment lost 0 bases and the J segment 4 bases; nucleotides outside the gene matches: 7. Written as DNA, the CDR3 is TGCGCCAGCAGCTTGGGGGACAGGGCAAGATCCTATGGCTACACCTTC. Amino acid sequence: CASSLGDRARSYGYTF. Using reference TRBV5-1 and TRBJ1-2 for the parts outside the CDR3, the full variable domain is KAGVTQTPRYLIKTRGQQVTLSCSPISGHRSVSWYQQTPGQGLQFLFEYFSETQRNKGNFPGRFSGRQFSNSRSEMNVSTLELGDSALYLCASSLGDRARSYGYTFGSGTRLTVV.